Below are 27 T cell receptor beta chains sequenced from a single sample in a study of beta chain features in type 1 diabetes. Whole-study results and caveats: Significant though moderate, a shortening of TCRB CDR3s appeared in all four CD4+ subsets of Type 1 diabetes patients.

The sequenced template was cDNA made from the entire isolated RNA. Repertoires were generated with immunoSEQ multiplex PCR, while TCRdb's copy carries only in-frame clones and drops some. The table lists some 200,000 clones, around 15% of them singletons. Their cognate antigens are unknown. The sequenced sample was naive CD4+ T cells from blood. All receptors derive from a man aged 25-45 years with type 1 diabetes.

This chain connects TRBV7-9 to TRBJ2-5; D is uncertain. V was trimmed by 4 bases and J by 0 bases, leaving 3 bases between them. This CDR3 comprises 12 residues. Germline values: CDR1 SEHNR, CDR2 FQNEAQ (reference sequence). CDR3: CASSWDQETQYF. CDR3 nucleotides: TGTGCCAGCAGCTGGGACCAAGAGACCCAGTACTTC. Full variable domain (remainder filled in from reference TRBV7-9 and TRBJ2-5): DTGVSQNPRHKITKRGQNVTFRCDPISEHNRLYWYRQTLGQGPEFLTYFQNEAQLEKSRLLSDRFSAERPKGSFSTLEIQRTEQGDSAMYLCASSWDQETQYFGPGTRLLVL.

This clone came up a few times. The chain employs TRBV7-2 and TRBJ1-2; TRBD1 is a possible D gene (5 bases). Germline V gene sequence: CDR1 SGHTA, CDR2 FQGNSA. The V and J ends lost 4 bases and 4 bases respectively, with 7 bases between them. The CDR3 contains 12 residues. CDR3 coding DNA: TGTGCCAGCAGCTCAGACAGCTATGGCTACACCTTC. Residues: CASSSDSYGYTF.

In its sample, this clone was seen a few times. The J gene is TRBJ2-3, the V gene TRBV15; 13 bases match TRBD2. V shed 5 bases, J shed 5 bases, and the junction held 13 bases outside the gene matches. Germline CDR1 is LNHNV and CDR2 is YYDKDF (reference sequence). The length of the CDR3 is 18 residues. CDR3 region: CATSGRGGLAGRRDTQYF. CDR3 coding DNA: TGTGCCACCAGCGGAAGAGGGGGACTAGCGGGAAGACGAGATACGCAGTATTTT.

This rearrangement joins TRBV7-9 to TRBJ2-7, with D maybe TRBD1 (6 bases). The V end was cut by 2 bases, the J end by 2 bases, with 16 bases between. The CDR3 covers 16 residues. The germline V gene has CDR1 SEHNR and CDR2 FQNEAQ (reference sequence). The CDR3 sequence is CASSLLVIGQTYEQYF. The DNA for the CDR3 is TGTGCCAGCAGCTTACTGGTGATAGGACAGACCTACGAGCAGTACTTC.

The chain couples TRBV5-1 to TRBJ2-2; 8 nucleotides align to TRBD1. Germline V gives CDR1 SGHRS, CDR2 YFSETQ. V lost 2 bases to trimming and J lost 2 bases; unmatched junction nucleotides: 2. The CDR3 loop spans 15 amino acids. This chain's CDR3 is CASSFGQGNTGELFF. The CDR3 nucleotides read TGCGCCAGCAGCTTCGGACAGGGAAACACCGGGGAGCTGTTTTTT.

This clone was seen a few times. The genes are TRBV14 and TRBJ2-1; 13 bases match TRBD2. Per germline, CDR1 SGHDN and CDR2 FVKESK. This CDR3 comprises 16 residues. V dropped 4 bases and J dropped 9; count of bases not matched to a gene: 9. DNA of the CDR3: TGTGCCAGCAGCCCCATTCGGACTAGCGGGAGCAGTGAGCAGTTCTTC. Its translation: CASSPIRTSGSSEQFF. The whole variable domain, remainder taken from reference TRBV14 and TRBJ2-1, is EAGVTQFPSHSVIEKGQTVTLRCDPISGHDNLYWYRRVMGKEIKFLLHFVKESKQDESGMPNNRFLAERTGGTYSTLKVQPAELEDSGVYFCASSPIRTSGSSEQFFGPGTRLTVL.

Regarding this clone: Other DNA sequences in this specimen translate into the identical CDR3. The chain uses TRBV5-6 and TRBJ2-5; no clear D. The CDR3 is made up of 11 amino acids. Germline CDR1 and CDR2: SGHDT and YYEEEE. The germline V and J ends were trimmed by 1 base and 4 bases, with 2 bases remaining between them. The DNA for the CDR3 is TGTGCCAGCAGCTTGTCAGAGACCCAGTACTTC. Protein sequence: CASSLSETQYF.

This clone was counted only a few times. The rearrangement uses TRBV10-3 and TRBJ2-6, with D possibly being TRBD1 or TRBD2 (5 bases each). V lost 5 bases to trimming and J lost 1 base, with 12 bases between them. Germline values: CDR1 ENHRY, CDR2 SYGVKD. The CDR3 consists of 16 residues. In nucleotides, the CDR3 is TGTGCCATCAGTCCCCCTTGGGGGTCTGGGGCCAACGTCCTGACTTTC. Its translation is CAISPPWGSGANVLTF.

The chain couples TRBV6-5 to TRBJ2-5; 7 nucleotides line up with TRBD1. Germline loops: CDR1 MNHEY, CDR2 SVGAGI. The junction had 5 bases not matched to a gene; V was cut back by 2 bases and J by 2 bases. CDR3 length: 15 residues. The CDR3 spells CASSYNPGGQETQYF. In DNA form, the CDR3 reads TGTGCCAGCAGTTACAATCCAGGGGGACAAGAGACCCAGTACTTC.

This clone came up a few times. The CDR3 reads CASSLDGDHEQYF. CDR3 DNA: TGCGCCAGCAGCTTGGATGGGGATCACGAGCAGTACTTC. The chain is built from TRBV5-1 and TRBJ2-7; no definite D call. Trimming cost V 0 bases and J 5 bases, with 9 bases left between them. Germline CDR1 reads SGHRS; CDR2 reads YFSETQ. This CDR3 has 13 amino acids.

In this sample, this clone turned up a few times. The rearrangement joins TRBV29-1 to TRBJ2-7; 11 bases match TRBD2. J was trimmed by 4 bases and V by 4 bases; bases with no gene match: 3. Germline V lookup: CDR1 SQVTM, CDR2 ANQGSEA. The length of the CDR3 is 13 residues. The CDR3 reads CSVAGTSGYEQYF. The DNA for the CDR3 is TGCAGCGTTGCCGGGACTAGCGGATACGAGCAGTACTTC.

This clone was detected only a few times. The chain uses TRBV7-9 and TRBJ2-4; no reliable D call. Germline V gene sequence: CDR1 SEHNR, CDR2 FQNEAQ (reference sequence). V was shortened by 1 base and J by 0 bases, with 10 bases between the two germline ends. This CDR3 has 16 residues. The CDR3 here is CASSLGMTLAKNIQYF. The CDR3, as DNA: TGTGCCAGCAGCTTAGGGATGACCCTAGCCAAAAACATTCAGTACTTC. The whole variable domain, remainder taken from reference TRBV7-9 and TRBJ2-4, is DTGVSQNPRHKITKRGQNVTFRCDPISEHNRLYWYRQTLGQGPEFLTYFQNEAQLEKSRLLSDRFSAERPKGSFSTLEIQRTEQGDSAMYLCASSLGMTLAKNIQYFGAGTRLSVL.

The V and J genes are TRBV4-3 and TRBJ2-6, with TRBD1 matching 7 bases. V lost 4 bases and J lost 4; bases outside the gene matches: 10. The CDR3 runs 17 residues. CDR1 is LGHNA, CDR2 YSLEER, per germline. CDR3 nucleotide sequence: TGCGCCAGCAGCCTGGAACTAGGGGGCGAGGGGGCCAACGTCCTGACTTTC. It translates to CASSLELGGEGANVLTF.

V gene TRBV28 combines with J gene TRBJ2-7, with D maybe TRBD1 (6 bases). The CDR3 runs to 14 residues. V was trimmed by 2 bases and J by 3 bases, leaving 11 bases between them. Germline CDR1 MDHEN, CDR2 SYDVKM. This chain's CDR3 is CASSLKDRNYEQYF. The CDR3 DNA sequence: TGTGCCAGCAGTTTAAAGGACAGAAACTACGAGCAGTACTTC.

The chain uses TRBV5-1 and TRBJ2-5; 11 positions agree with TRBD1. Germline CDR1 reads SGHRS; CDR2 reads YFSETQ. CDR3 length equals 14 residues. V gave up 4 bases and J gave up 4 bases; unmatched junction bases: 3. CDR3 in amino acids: CASSPGTGGETQYF. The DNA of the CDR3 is TGCGCCAGCAGCCCCGGGACAGGGGGAGAGACCCAGTACTTC.

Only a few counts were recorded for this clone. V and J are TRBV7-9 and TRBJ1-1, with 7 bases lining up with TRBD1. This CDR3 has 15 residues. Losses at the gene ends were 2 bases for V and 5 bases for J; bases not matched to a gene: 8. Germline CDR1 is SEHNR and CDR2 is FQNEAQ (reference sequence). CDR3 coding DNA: TGTGCCAGCAGCTTACCCGACAGGGATAAGACTGAAGCTTTCTTT. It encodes CASSLPDRDKTEAFF. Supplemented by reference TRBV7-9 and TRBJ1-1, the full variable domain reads DTGVSQNPRHKITKRGQNVTFRCDPISEHNRLYWYRQTLGQGPEFLTYFQNEAQLEKSRLLSDRFSAERPKGSFSTLEIQRTEQGDSAMYLCASSLPDRDKTEAFFGQGTRLTVV.

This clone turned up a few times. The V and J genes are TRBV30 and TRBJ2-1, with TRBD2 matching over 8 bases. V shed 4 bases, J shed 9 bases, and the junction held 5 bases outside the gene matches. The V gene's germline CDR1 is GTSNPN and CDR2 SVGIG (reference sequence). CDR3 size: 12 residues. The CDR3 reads CAWTRGGSEQFF. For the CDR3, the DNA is TGTGCCTGGACCCGGGGGGGAAGTGAGCAGTTCTTC.

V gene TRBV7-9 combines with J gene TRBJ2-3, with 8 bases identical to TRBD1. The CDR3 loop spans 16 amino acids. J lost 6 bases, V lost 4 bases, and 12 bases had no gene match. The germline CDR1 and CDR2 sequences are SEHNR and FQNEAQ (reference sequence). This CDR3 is CASSSSAGGPPDTQYF. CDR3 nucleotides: TGTGCCAGCAGCTCCTCGGCAGGGGGCCCCCCCGATACGCAGTATTTT.

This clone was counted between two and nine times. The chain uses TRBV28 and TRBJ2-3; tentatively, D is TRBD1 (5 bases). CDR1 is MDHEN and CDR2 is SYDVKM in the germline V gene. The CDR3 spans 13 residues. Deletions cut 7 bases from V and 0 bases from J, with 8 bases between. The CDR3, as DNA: TGTGCCAGCACCCCAGGGAGCACAGATACGCAGTATTTT. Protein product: CASTPGSTDTQYF.

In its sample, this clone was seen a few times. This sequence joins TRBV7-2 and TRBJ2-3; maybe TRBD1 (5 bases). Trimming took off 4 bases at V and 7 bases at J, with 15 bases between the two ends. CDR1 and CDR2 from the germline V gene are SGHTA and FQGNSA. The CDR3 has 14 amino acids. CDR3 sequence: CASSSPGSVNTQYF. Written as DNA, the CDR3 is TGTGCCAGCAGCTCCCCAGGGTCGGTCAATACGCAGTATTTT. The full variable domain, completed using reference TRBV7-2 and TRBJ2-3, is GAGVSQSPSNKVTEKGKDVELRCDPISGHTALYWYRQSLGQGLEFLIYFQGNSAPDKSGLPSDRFSAERTGGSVSTLTIQRTQQEDSAVYLCASSSPGSVNTQYFGPGTRLTVL.

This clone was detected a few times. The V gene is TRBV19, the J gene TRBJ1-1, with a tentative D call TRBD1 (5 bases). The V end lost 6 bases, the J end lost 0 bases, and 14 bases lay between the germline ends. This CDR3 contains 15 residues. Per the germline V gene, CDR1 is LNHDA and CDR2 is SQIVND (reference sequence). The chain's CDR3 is CASSTEGRMNTEAFF. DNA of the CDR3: TGTGCCAGTAGCACTGAGGGACGGATGAACACTGAAGCTTTCTTT. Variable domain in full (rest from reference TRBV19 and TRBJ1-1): DGGITQSPKYLFRKEGQNVTLSCEQNLNHDAMYWYRQDPGQGLRLIYYSQIVNDFQKGDIAEGYSVSREKKESFPLTVTSAQKNPTAFYLCASSTEGRMNTEAFFGQGTRLTVV.

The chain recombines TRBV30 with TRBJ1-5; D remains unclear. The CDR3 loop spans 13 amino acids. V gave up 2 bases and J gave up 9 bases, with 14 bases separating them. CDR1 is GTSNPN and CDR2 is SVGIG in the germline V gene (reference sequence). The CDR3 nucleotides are TGTGCCTGGAGTACGGCACAGTTCCTGCCCCAGCATTTT. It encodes CAWSTAQFLPQHF.

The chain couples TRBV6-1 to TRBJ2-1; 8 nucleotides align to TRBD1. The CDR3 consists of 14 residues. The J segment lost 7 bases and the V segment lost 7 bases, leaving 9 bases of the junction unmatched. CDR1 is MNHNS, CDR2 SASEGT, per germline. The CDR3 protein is CASMIWDRRNEQFF. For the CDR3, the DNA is TGTGCCAGCATGATTTGGGACAGGAGGAATGAGCAGTTCTTC.

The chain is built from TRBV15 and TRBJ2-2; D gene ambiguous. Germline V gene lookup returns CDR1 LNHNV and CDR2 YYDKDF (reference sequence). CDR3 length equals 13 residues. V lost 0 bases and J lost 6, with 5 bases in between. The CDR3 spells CATSRERSGELFF. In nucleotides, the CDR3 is TGTGCCACCAGCAGAGAGAGGTCCGGGGAGCTGTTTTTT. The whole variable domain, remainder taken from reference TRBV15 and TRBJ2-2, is DAMVIQNPRYQVTQFGKPVTLSCSQTLNHNVMYWYQQKSSQAPKLLFHYYDKDFNNEADTPDNFQSRRPNTSFCFLDIRSPGLGDTAMYLCATSRERSGELFFGEGSRLTVL.

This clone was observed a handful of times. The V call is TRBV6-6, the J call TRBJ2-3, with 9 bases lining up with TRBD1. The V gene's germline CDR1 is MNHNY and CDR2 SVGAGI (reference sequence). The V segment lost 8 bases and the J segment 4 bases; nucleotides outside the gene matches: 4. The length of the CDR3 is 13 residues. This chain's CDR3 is CASGRQGADTQYF. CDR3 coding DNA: TGTGCCAGCGGTCGACAGGGGGCAGATACGCAGTATTTT.

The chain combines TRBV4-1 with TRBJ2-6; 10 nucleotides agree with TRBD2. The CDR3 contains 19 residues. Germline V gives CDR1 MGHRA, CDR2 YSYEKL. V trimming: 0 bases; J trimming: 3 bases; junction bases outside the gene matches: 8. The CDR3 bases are TGCGCCAGCAGCCAAGAAGGCCTAGCGGGAGCGGGTGGGGCCAACGTCCTGACTTTC. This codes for CASSQEGLAGAGGANVLTF.

CDR3 nucleotide sequence: TGCAGCGTTGTACCGGGAAAGACTAACACCGGGGAGCTGTTTTTT. This gives the protein CSVVPGKTNTGELFF. The V call is TRBV29-1, the J call TRBJ2-2; a weak D match, TRBD2 (5 bases). CDR1 and CDR2 from the germline V gene are SQVTM and ANQGSEA. This CDR3 contains 15 residues. V lost 4 bases to trimming and J lost 2 bases, with 14 bases between them.